Listed below are T cell receptor beta chains from one sample, sequenced in a study of cytomegalovirus exposure and HLA in healthy donors. Produced via immunoSEQ multiplex PCR; TCRdb's table is partial and in-frame only. The table has some 130,000 clones, 70% seen once; the top ten hold around 1.9%. The source material was PBMCs. The receptors were gathered from a woman aged 55-69 years in good health and CMV-seropositive. The CDR3 runs from the conserved cysteine through the conserved F or W. A D gene is named only where the DNA matches it firmly. Expanded clones are given a class, and other clones once, few, many or no size at all.

d_call	v_call	j_call	clone_size	cdr3_nt	cdr3_aa
-	TRBV6-5	TRBJ2-1	-	TGTGCCAGTAAATCTACGGGCAATGAGCAGTTCTTC	CASKSTGNEQFF
TRBD1	TRBV7-8	TRBJ2-7	few	TGTGCCAGCAGCCTAGGGAGGACAGGGCACTACGAGCAGTACTTC	CASSLGRTGHYEQYF
-	TRBV21-1	TRBJ2-7	-	TGTGCCAGCAGCACCCGGAGGGGGGGGCCCGACTACGAGCAGTACTTC	CASSTRRGGPDYEQYF
TRBD1	TRBV11-2	TRBJ2-7	-	TGTGCCAGCAGCTTAGATCCGCCGGGACAGGGGTCCCACGAGCAGTACTTC	CASSLDPPGQGSHEQYF
TRBD2	TRBV5-4	TRBJ2-3	-	TGTGCCAGCAGCTTGGGAGGAGCGGGAGGGACAGATACGCAGTATTTT	CASSLGGAGGTDTQYF
TRBD2	TRBV7-3	TRBJ2-5	-	TGTGCCAGCAGCCAAGGCGGGGGGGGGCAAGAGACCCAGTACTTC	CASSQGGGGQETQYF
-	TRBV28	TRBJ2-3	few	TGTGCCAGCAGATCCCGAGATACGCAGTATTTT	CASRSRDTQYF
-	TRBV5-4	TRBJ2-3	-	TGTGCCAGCAGCTTGGGACTAGGGGCCTATTTTACGCAGTATTTT	CASSLGLGAYFTQYF
-	TRBV5-1	TRBJ2-6	few	TGCGCCAGCAGCTTCACCACTTCTGGGGCCAACGTCCTGACTTTC	CASSFTTSGANVLTF
TRBD1	TRBV6-1	TRBJ1-5	-	TGTGCCAGCAGCCTACAGGGGGATCAGCCCCAGCATTTT	CASSLQGDQPQHF
-	TRBV11-2	TRBJ2-3	-	TGTGCCAGCAGCTTAGGGGGACTTTACACAGATACGCAGTATTTT	CASSLGGLYTDTQYF
-	TRBV10-2	TRBJ1-1	-	TGCGCCAGCAGATACATGAACACTGAAGCTTTCTTT	CASRYMNTEAFF
-	TRBV18	TRBJ1-1	-	TGTGCCAGCTCGCCCGCAGGGTCCACTGAAGCTTTCTTT	CASSPAGSTEAFF
-	TRBV7-2	TRBJ2-4	-	TGTGCCAGCAGCTTAGGAGGGTCCCTAGCCAAAAACATTCAGTACTTC	CASSLGGSLAKNIQYF
-	TRBV5-1	TRBJ1-1	-	TGCGCCAGCAACCGGGACACCAAGAACACTGAAGCTTTCTTT	CASNRDTKNTEAFF
TRBD1	TRBV19	TRBJ1-3	-	TGTGCCAGTAGTATCCGGGACAGGGGTGGAAACACCATATATTTT	CASSIRDRGGNTIYF
-	TRBV5-1	TRBJ2-3	-	TGCGCCAGCAGCTTGGAGTTAGCGGATCCGGGGGATACGCAGTATTTT	CASSLELADPGDTQYF
-	TRBV6-4	TRBJ2-3	-	TGTGCCAGCAGTGACGCCGCGGCTAGCACAGATACGCAGTATTTT	CASSDAAASTDTQYF
TRBD2	TRBV7-6	TRBJ2-3	few	TGTGCCAGCAGACCTCATCCAGCGGGAGTCAACACAGATACGCAGTATTTT	CASRPHPAGVNTDTQYF
-	TRBV19	TRBJ1-2	-	TGTGCCAGCTCCCACGACGGGAGAAACTATGGCTACACCTTC	CASSHDGRNYGYTF
TRBD1	TRBV29-1	TRBJ2-7	-	TGCAGCGCGACCGGGACAGGGAACGTTTACGAGCAGTACTTC	CSATGTGNVYEQYF
-	TRBV19	TRBJ1-5	-	TGTGCCAGTGATTCAGGCAGGCGACAGCCCCAGCATTTT	CASDSGRRQPQHF
TRBD2	TRBV10-3	TRBJ2-5	once	TGTGCCATCAGTGAGTCTGGGACTAGGGAGACCCAGTACTTC	CAISESGTRETQYF